A single sample is the source of the 12 T cell receptor beta chains below, sequenced in a study of CD8 T cell repertoires and HIV-1 epitope variants. Data came from immunoSEQ multiplex PCR; TCRdb stores just in-frame clones and leaves some out. Altogether under 100,000 clones are present, around 67% being singletons, with the ten largest covering 20% to 30%. Sequencing was performed on uncultured baseline CD8+ T cells from peripheral blood mononuclear cells (PBMCs). The receptors were sampled from a male donor with HIV.

This chain links TRBV14 with TRBJ2-7, with D tentatively TRBD2 (6 bases). The CDR3 runs 14 residues. V was clipped by 0 bases and J by 2 bases, with 8 bases between them. Germline-derived CDR1 and CDR2 are SGHDN and FVKESK. CDR3 in amino acids: CASSQESGPYEQYF. For the CDR3, the DNA is TGTGCCAGCAGCCAAGAAAGCGGGCCCTACGAGCAGTACTTC.

The chain joins TRBV5-4 to TRBJ2-7; TRBD1 agrees at 8 bases. The CDR3 length is 14 residues. The germline gives CDR1 SGHNT, CDR2 YYREEE (reference sequence). Trimming cost V 2 bases and J 6 bases; bases outside gene matches: 7. CDR3 residues: CASSFGQGAGEQYF. The CDR3 DNA reads as TGTGCCAGCAGCTTCGGTCAGGGGGCAGGCGAGCAGTACTTC.

This clone was seen only a few times. V and J are TRBV5-4 and TRBJ2-1; 7 bases line up with TRBD2. Looked up from germline, CDR1 is SGHNT and CDR2 is YYREEE (reference sequence). This CDR3 is 16 amino acids long. Unmatched junction bases numbered 6, after V lost 1 base and J lost 2 bases. The CDR3 spells CASSLRREQPYNEQFF. The CDR3 region has the DNA TGTGCCAGCAGCTTGCGGCGGGAGCAACCCTACAATGAGCAGTTCTTC.

The rearrangement joins TRBV5-1 to TRBJ2-7; D is unresolved. Germline V gene data show CDR1 as SGHRS and CDR2 as YFSETQ. Trimming stripped 0 bases from V and 3 bases from J, with 13 bases between. CDR3 length equals 15 residues. CDR3 protein: CASSLGSAPIYEQYF. The CDR3 DNA reads as TGCGCCAGCAGCTTGGGTAGTGCCCCGATCTACGAGCAGTACTTC.

The chain employs TRBV4-3 and TRBJ1-1; D is undetermined. Germline V lookup: CDR1 LGHNA, CDR2 YSLEER. The CDR3 consists of 16 residues. Trimming cost V 1 base and J 7 bases, with 19 bases left between them. CDR3 coding DNA: TGCGCCAGCAGCCAAGGACGGTCTCGAAACGCGGGTGAAGCTTTCTTT. Protein sequence: CASSQGRSRNAGEAFF.

This chain uses TRBV5-8 with TRBJ1-5; D might be TRBD1 (6 bases). Germline V gene sequence: CDR1 SGHTS, CDR2 YDEGEE. The V end lost 1 base, the J end lost 5 bases, and 13 bases lay between the germline ends. The CDR3 contains 15 residues. This CDR3 is CASSLWQGIHQPQHF. The CDR3 DNA reads as TGTGCCAGCAGCTTGTGGCAGGGGATCCATCAGCCCCAGCATTTT.

This clone was counted only a few times. Written as DNA, the CDR3 is TGTGCCAGCAGCTTGGGGACAGGACAAGAGACCCAGTACTTC. Amino acids: CASSLGTGQETQYF. The chain recombines TRBV11-3 with TRBJ2-5, with 8 nucleotides matching TRBD1. J was trimmed by 2 bases and V by 3 bases; bases with no gene match: 2. This CDR3 has 14 amino acids. Germline V gives CDR1 SGHNT, CDR2 YENEEA.

The chain joins TRBV28 to TRBJ2-5, with D perhaps matching TRBD2 (6 bases). CDR3 length equals 15 residues. Deletions cut 6 bases from V and 2 bases from J, with 16 bases between. Germline V gene lookup returns CDR1 MDHEN and CDR2 SYDVKM. The CDR3, as DNA: TGTGCCAGCAGATCCCCCGGGACTCAACAAGAGACCCAGTACTTC. The encoded protein is CASRSPGTQQETQYF. The full variable domain, its missing parts supplied by reference TRBV28 and TRBJ2-5, is DVKVTQSSRYLVKRTGEKVFLECVQDMDHENMFWYRQDPGLGLRLIYFSYDVKMKEKGDIPEGYSVSREKKERFSLILESASTNQTSMYLCASRSPGTQQETQYFGPGTRLLVL.

V is TRBV27 and J is TRBJ1-1, with no clear D. V lost 5 bases to trimming and J lost 10 bases, with 11 bases between them. This CDR3 has 11 residues. The germline CDR1 and CDR2 sequences are MNHEY and SMNVEV (reference sequence). CDR3: CASSPEGVAFF. Here the CDR3 DNA reads TGTGCCAGCAGTCCCGAAGGTGTAGCTTTCTTT.

V gene TRBV5-1 combines with J gene TRBJ2-4; 10 bases line up with TRBD1. J lost 13 bases, V lost 4 bases, and 14 bases had no gene match. The CDR3 runs to 15 residues. CDR1 SGHRS and CDR2 YFSETQ come from the germline V gene. CDR3 DNA sequence: TGCGCCAGCAGCGGTACCGGGACAGGGGCGCGAGCACAGTACTTC. Its protein is CASSGTGTGARAQYF. The variable domain in full, completed from reference TRBV5-1 and TRBJ2-4, reads KAGVTQTPRYLIKTRGQQVTLSCSPISGHRSVSWYQQTPGQGLQFLFEYFSETQRNKGNFPGRFSGRQFSNSRSEMNVSTLELGDSALYLCASSGTGTGARAQYFGAGTRLSVL.

Only one count was recorded for this clone. The V and J genes are TRBV29-1 and TRBJ1-1; D is uncertain. This CDR3 spans 12 amino acids. Deletions cut 7 bases from V and 0 bases from J, with 9 bases between. Germline values: CDR1 SQVTM, CDR2 ANQGSEA. Here the CDR3 DNA reads TGCAGCGCTTACAGACTGAACACTGAAGCTTTCTTT. It specifies CSAYRLNTEAFF. Combining the CDR3 with reference TRBV29-1 and TRBJ1-1 gives the whole variable domain SAVISQKPSRDICQRGTSLTIQCQVDSQVTMMFWYRQQPGQSLTLIATANQGSEATYESGFVIDKFPISRPNLTFSTLTVSNMSPEDSSIYLCSAYRLNTEAFFGQGTRLTVV.

The genes are TRBV9 and TRBJ2-7, with a tentative D call TRBD2 (5 bases). Germline CDR1 is SGDLS and CDR2 is YYNGEE. CDR3 size: 16 residues. Trimming cost V 0 bases and J 4 bases, with 17 bases left between them. In DNA, the CDR3 is TGTGCCAGCAGCGTAGACGCTCGGGGAGTCGGATACGAGCAGTACTTC. This codes for CASSVDARGVGYEQYF.